The rows below give T cell receptor beta chains drawn from one sample of a study of shared clonotypes between healthy human individuals. Method: immunoSEQ multiplex PCR; TCRdb's copy keeps in-frame clones and lacks some. The sample has about 560,000 clones, just over 75% seen once. What was sequenced was PBMCs. The receptors were sampled from a woman between 40 and 50 years old in good health. Some clones in this sample may be carry-over from other donors' samples. CDR3s include the opening cysteine and the closing phenylalanine or tryptophan. A D gene is named only where the DNA matches it firmly. A clone size is listed for some rows: how often the clone was seen (once, few, many), or a class if it is expanded.

d_gene	v_gene	j_gene	abundance	CDR3aa	CDR3nt
-	TRBV2	TRBJ2-1	-	CASRVEVTQAYNEQFF	TGTGCCAGCAGGGTGGAGGTGACGCAGGCATACAATGAGCAGTTCTTC
TRBD1	TRBV18	TRBJ2-7	-	CASSPDAQGAYEQYF	TGTGCCAGCTCACCTGATGCCCAGGGGGCCTACGAGCAGTACTTC
-	TRBV28	TRBJ1-5	-	CASSLPGQPQHF	TGTGCCAGCAGTTTACCCGGGCAGCCCCAGCATTTT
TRBD1	TRBV28	TRBJ2-2	-	CASFDEGARSTGELFF	TGTGCCAGCTTCGACGAGGGGGCGCGTTCCACCGGGGAGCTGTTTTTT
TRBD1	TRBV6-1	TRBJ2-5	-	CASSVMTGAQETQYF	TGTGCCAGCAGTGTTATGACAGGGGCCCAAGAGACCCAGTACTTC
-	TRBV6-5	TRBJ2-7	-	CASTKGESYEQYF	TGTGCCAGCACCAAGGGGGAATCCTACGAGCAGTACTTC
-	TRBV6-6	TRBJ2-5	-	CASSYSRIQQETQYF	TGTGCCAGCAGTTACTCGAGGATACAACAAGAGACCCAGTACTTC
-	TRBV4-1	TRBJ2-5	-	CASSPGATLSGQETQYF	TGCGCCAGCAGCCCTGGGGCTACCTTGTCGGGCCAAGAGACCCAGTACTTC
-	TRBV11-1	TRBJ2-5	-	CASSSNQGYQETQYF	TGTGCCAGCAGTTCTAACCAGGGCTACCAAGAGACCCAGTACTTC
-	TRBV6-5	TRBJ2-1	few	CASSYWGEQFF	TGTGCCAGCAGTTATTGGGGTGAGCAGTTCTTC
-	TRBV19	TRBJ1-5	-	CASSMGSHSNQPQHF	TGTGCCAGTAGTATGGGCAGCCATAGCAATCAGCCCCAGCATTTT
-	TRBV28	TRBJ2-5	-	CASSGVTGKEVETQYF	TGTGCCAGCAGTGGAGTGACAGGTAAAGAGGTCGAGACCCAGTACTTC
-	TRBV6-1	TRBJ2-7	-	CASRIGTAGVGEQYF	TGTGCCAGCAGAATTGGGACAGCGGGGGTGGGGGAGCAGTACTTC
-	TRBV11-2	TRBJ2-5	-	CASSNQGGETQYF	TGTGCCAGCAGCAATCAGGGGGGAGAGACCCAGTACTTC
-	TRBV18	TRBJ2-2	-	CASSSDTGELFF	TGTGCCAGCTCAAGTGACACCGGGGAGCTGTTTTTT
-	TRBV18	TRBJ2-1	-	CASSLSGTNNEQFF	TGTGCCAGCTCCCTTTCTGGGACCAACAATGAGCAGTTCTTC
-	TRBV30	TRBJ2-3	-	CAWSVSKSTDTQYF	TGTGCCTGGAGTGTATCTAAAAGCACAGATACGCAGTATTTT
TRBD1	TRBV11-1	TRBJ2-7	once	CASNPGTGASEQYF	TGTGCCAGCAACCCCGGGACAGGGGCGTCCGAGCAGTACTTC
TRBD2	TRBV18	TRBJ2-1	-	CASSPPGRGTYNEQFF	TGTGCCAGCTCACCACCGGGGAGGGGAACCTACAATGAGCAGTTCTTC
TRBD2	TRBV5-1	TRBJ2-2	-	CASSSTSGRTGELFF	TGCGCCAGCAGCTCGACTAGCGGGAGGACCGGGGAGCTGTTTTTT
TRBD1	TRBV5-1	TRBJ1-4	once	CASSPGTEEKLFF	TGCGCCAGCAGCCCAGGGACAGAGGAAAAACTGTTTTTT
-	TRBV19	TRBJ1-2	-	CASSIEFGRQANYGYTF	TGTGCCAGTAGTATAGAGTTCGGACGGCAAGCTAACTATGGCTACACCTTC
-	TRBV2	TRBJ2-1	few	CASSAPIAYNEQFF	TGTGCCAGCAGTGCACCAATTGCCTACAATGAGCAGTTCTTC
-	TRBV28	TRBJ2-5	few	CASSFRAETQYF	TGTGCCAGCAGTTTCCGTGCGGAGACCCAGTACTTC
TRBD1	TRBV6-1	TRBJ2-5	-	CASSGLFGTGGHQETQYF	TGTGCCAGCAGTGGCCTTTTCGGGACAGGGGGCCACCAAGAGACCCAGTACTTC
TRBD1	TRBV27	TRBJ1-1	-	CASSLSGGNTEAFF	TGTGCCAGCAGTTTATCAGGGGGCAACACTGAAGCTTTCTTT
TRBD2	TRBV9	TRBJ2-5	few	CASSLGLAKETQYF	TGTGCCAGCAGCCTTGGACTAGCGAAGGAGACCCAGTACTTC
-	TRBV10-3	TRBJ1-2	few	CATLFESDYGYTF	TGTGCCACCCTTTTTGAGTCCGACTATGGCTACACCTTC
-	TRBV30	TRBJ1-2	-	CAWSVSPGTQFRLYGYTF	TGTGCCTGGAGTGTCTCCCCCGGGACACAATTTAGACTCTATGGCTACACCTTC
-	TRBV10-2	TRBJ1-2	-	CASSSQANYGYTF	TGCGCCAGCAGTTCCCAAGCTAACTATGGCTACACCTTC
-	TRBV2	TRBJ1-5	-	CASSEQDGSNQPQHF	TGTGCCAGCAGTGAACAGGACGGATCCAATCAGCCCCAGCATTTT
-	TRBV18	TRBJ2-7	-	CASSKAGTLYEQYF	TGTGCCAGCTCAAAAGCCGGGACGCTCTACGAGCAGTACTTC
TRBD1	TRBV5-1	TRBJ1-4	-	CASSRLDRGANEKLFF	TGCGCCAGCAGCAGACTTGACAGGGGAGCTAATGAAAAACTGTTTTTT
-	TRBV30	TRBJ2-7	-	CAWSSSYEQYF	TGTGCCTGGTCTAGCAGCTACGAGCAGTACTTC
-	TRBV19	TRBJ1-1	once	CASSTGETGLPRTEAFF	TGTGCCAGTAGTACCGGGGAAACCGGGCTCCCCCGGACTGAAGCTTTCTTT
TRBD2	TRBV19	TRBJ2-5	-	CASSIGAGGETQYF	TGTGCCAGTAGTATAGGGGCGGGAGGGGAGACCCAGTACTTC
-	TRBV6-6	TRBJ1-2	-	CASSYSRTTEGGYTF	TGTGCCAGCAGTTACTCGAGGACCACGGAAGGGGGCTACACCTTC
-	TRBV6-4	TRBJ2-6	many	CASSVDSGANVLTF	TGTGCCAGCAGTGTTGACTCTGGGGCCAACGTCCTGACTTTC
-	TRBV7-2	TRBJ2-5	-	CASRLNQETQYF	TGTGCCAGCAGGCTGAACCAAGAGACCCAGTACTTC